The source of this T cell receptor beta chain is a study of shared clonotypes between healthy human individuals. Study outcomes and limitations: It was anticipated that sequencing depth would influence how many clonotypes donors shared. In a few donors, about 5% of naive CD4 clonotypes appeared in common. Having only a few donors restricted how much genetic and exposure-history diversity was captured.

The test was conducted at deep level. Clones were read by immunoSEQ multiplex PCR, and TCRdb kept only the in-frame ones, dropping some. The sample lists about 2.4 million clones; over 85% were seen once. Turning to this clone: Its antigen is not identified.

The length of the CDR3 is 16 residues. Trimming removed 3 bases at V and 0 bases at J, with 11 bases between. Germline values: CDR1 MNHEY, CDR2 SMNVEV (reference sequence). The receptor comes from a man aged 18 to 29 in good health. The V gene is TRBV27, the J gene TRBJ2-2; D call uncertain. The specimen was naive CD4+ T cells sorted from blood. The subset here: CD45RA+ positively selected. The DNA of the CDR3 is TGTGCCAGCAGTTTTGATACTGTCGCGAACACCGGGGAGCTGTTTTTT. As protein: CASSFDTVANTGELFF.